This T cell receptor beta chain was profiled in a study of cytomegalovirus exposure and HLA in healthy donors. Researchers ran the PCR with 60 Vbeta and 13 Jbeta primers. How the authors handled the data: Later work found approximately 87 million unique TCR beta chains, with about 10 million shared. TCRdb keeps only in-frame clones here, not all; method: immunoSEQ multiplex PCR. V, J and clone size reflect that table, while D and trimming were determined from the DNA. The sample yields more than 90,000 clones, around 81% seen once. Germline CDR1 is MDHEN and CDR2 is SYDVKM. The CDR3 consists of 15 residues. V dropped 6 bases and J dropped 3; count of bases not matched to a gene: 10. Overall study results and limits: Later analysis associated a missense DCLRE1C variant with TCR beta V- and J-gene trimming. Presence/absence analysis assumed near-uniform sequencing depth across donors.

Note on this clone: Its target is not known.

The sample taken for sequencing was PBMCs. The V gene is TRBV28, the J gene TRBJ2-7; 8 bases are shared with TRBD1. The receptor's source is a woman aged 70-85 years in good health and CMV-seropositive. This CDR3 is CASRPGGADIYEQYF. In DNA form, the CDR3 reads TGTGCCAGCAGACCAGGGGGCGCAGATATCTACGAGCAGTACTTC.